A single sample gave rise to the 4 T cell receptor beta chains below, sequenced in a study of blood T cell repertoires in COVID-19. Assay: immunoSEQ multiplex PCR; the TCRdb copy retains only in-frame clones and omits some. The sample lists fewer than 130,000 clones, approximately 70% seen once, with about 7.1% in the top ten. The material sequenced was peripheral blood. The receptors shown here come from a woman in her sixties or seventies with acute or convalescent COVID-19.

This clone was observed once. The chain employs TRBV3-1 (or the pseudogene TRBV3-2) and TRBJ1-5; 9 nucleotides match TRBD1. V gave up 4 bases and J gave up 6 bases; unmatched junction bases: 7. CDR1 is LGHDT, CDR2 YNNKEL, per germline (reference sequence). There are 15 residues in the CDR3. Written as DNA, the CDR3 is TGTGCCAGCAGCCTGGGACAGGGCCTCGGTCAGCCCCAGCATTTT. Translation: CASSLGQGLGQPQHF.

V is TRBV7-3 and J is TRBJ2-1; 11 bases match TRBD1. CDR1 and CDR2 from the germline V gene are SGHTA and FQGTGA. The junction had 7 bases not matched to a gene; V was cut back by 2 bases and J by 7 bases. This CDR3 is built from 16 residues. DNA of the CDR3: TGTGCCAGCAGCTTATTGGACAGGGGGCTCAATAATGAGCAGTTCTTC. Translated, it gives CASSLLDRGLNNEQFF.

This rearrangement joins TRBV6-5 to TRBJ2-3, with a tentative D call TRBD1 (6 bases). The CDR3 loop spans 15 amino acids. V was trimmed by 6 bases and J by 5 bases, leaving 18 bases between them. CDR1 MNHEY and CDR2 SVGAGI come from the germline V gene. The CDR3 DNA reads TGTGCCAGCAGGAACAGGGTTCGGGACGGAGATACGCAGTATTTT. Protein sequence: CASRNRVRDGDTQYF.

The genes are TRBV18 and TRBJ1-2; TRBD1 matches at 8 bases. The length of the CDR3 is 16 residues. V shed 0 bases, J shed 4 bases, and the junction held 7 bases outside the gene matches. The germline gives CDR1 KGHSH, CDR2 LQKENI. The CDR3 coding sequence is TGTGCCAGCTCACCACCGTTAGACAGGGGAGGCTATGGCTACACCTTC. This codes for CASSPPLDRGGYGYTF.